This T cell receptor beta chain appears in the sequencing data of a study of blood T cell repertoires in COVID-19. In assigning cohorts, the study relied on participant-reported clinical history. Original handling: Reference gene primer amplification gave estimated nucleated cell counts. Sequenced by immunoSEQ multiplex PCR; TCRdb stores in-frame clones only, minus some. D and trimming were read from the DNA, whereas the V and J calls and clone size are those reported in that table. This sample yields hundreds of thousands of clones, of which around nine tenths are seen a single time; approximately 9% belongs to the top ten. Trimming took off 5 bases at V and 0 bases at J, with 15 bases between the two ends. The V gene's germline CDR1 is WSHSY and CDR2 SAAADI. The CDR3 runs 16 residues.

Source material: PBMCs or T cells enriched from blood (not recorded which). The chain joins TRBV10-2 to TRBJ2-3; D perhaps matches TRBD1 (6 bases). The receptor's source is a man aged 35 to 55 who had recovered from COVID-19. CDR3 loop: CASSPGTPISTDTQYF. In DNA, the CDR3 is TGCGCCAGCAGTCCCGGGACACCAATTAGCACAGATACGCAGTATTTT.